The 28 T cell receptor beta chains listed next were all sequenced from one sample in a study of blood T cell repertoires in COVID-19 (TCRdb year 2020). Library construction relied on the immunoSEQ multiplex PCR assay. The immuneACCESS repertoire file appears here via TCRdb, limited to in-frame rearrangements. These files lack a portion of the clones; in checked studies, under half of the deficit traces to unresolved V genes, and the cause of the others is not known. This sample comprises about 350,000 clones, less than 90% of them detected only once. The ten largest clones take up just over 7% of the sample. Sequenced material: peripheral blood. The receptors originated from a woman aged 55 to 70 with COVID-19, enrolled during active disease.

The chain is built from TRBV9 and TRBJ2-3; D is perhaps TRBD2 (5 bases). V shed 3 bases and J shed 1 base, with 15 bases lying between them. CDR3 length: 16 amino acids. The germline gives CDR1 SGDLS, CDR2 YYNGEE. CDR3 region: CASSALDFGGTDTQYF. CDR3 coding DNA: TGTGCCAGCAGCGCCCTCGACTTCGGGGGCACAGATACGCAGTATTTT. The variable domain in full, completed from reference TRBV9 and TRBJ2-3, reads DSGVTQTPKHLITATGQRVTLRCSPRSGDLSVYWYQQSLDQGLQFLIQYYNGEERAKGNILERFSAQQFPDLHSELNLSSLELGDSALYFCASSALDFGGTDTQYFGPGTRLTVL.

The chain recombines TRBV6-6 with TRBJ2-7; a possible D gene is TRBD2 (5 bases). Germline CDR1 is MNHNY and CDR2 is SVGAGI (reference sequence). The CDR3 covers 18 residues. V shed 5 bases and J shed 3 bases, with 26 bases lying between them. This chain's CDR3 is CASSRYADWGETLYEQYF. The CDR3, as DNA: TGTGCCAGCAGTCGATACGCGGACTGGGGTGAGACCCTCTACGAGCAGTACTTC.

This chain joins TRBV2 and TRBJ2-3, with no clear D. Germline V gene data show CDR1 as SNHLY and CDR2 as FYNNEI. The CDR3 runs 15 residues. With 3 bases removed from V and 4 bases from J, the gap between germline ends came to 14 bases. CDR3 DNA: TGTGCCAGCAGTGAGGGTTTGACCCGGGCAGATACGCAGTATTTT. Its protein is CASSEGLTRADTQYF. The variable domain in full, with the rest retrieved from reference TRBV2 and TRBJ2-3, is EPEVTQTPSHQVTQMGQEVILRCVPISNHLYFYWYRQILGQKVEFLVSFYNNEISEKSEIFDDQFSVERPDGSNFTLKIRSTKLEDSAMYFCASSEGLTRADTQYFGPGTRLTVL.

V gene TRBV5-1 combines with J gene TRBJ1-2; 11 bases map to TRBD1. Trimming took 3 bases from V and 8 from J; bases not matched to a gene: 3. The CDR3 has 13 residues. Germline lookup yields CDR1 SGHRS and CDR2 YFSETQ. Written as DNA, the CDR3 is TGCGCCAGCAGCTCGGGACAGGGGGGCGGCTACACCTTC. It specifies CASSSGQGGGYTF.

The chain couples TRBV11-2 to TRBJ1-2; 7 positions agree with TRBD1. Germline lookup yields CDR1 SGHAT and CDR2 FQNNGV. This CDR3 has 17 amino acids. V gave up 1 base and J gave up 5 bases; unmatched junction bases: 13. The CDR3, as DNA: TGTGCCAGCAGCTTAGCTGCGAACAGGGGAAGTTATTATGGCTACACCTTC. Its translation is CASSLAANRGSYYGYTF. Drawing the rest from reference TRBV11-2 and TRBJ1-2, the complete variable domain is EAGVAQSPRYKIIEKRQSVAFWCNPISGHATLYWYQQILGQGPKLLIQFQNNGVVDDSQLPKDRFSAERLKGVDSTLKIQPAKLEDSAVYLCASSLAANRGSYYGYTFGSGTRLTVV.

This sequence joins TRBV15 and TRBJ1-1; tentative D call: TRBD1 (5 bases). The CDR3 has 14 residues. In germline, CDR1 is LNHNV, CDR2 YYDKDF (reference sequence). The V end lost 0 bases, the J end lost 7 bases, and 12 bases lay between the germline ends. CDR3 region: CATSRDTTVNEAFF. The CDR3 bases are TGTGCCACCAGCAGAGATACGACAGTGAATGAAGCTTTCTTT.

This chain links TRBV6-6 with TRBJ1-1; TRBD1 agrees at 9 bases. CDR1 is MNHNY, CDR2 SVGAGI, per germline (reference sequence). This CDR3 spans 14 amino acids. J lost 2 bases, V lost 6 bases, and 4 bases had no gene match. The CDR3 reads CASRRGQGNTEAFF. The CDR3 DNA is TGTGCCAGCAGGAGGGGACAGGGTAACACTGAAGCTTTCTTT.

Written as DNA, the CDR3 is TGTGCCAGCAGCCCGGGACTTGATAATTCACCCCTCCACTTT. It yields the protein CASSPGLDNSPLHF. The V gene is TRBV2, the J gene TRBJ1-6, with a weak D call TRBD1 (5 bases). CDR3 length: 14 amino acids. The germline CDR1 and CDR2 sequences are SNHLY and FYNNEI. V dropped 6 bases and J dropped 5 bases, with 11 bases sitting between them.

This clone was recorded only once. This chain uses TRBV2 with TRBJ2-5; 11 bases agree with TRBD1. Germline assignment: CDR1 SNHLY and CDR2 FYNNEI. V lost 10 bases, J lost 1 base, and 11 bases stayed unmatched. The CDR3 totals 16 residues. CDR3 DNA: TGTGCCACTCAGAGACGGGACAGGGGGAGCCAAGAGACCCAGTACTTC. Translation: CATQRRDRGSQETQYF.

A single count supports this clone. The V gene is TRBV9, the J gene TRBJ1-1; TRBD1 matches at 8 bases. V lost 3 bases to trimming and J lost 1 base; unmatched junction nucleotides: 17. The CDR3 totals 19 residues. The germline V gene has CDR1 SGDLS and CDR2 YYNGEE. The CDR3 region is CASSEKLGDRRGTNTEAFF. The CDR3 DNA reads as TGTGCCAGCAGCGAGAAGCTTGGGGACAGGAGAGGAACGAACACTGAAGCTTTCTTT.

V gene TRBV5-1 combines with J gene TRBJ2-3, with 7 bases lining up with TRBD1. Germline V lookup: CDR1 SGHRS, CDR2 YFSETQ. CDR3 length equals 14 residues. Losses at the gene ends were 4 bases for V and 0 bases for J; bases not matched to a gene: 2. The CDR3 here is CASSTGESTDTQYF. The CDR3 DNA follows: TGCGCCAGCAGCACAGGGGAAAGCACAGATACGCAGTATTTT.

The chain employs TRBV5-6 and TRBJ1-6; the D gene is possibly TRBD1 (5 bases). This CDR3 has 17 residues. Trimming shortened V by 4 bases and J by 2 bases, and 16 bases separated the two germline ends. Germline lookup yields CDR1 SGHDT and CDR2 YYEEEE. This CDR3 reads CASSPSRGLTYNSPLHF. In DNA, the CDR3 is TGTGCCAGCAGCCCTTCTAGGGGACTTACCTATAATTCACCCCTCCACTTT. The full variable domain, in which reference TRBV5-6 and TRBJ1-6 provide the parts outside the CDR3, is DAGVTQSPTHLIKTRGQQVTLRCSPKSGHDTVSWYQQALGQGPQFIFQYYEEEERQRGNFPDRFSGHQFPNYSSELNVNALLLGDSALYLCASSPSRGLTYNSPLHFGNGTRLTVT.

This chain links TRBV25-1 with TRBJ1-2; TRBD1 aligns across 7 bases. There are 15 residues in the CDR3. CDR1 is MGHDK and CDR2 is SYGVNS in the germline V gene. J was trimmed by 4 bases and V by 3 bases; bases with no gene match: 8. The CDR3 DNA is TGTGCCAGCAGTGACCATACAGGGGCTCGCTATGGCTACACCTTC. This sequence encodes CASSDHTGARYGYTF.

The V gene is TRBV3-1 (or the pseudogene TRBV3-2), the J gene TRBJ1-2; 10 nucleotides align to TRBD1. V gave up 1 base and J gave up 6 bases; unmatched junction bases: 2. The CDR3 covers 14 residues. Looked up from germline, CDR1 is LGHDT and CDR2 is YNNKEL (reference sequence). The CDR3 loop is CASSQVDRGDGYTF. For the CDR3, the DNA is TGTGCCAGCAGCCAAGTGGACAGGGGGGATGGCTACACCTTC.

CDR3 DNA sequence: TGTGCCAGCAGCTTAGGGGGAGTCCCAAATGAGCAGTTCTTC. The encoded protein is CASSLGGVPNEQFF. The genes are TRBV7-2 and TRBJ2-1, with D perhaps TRBD2 (5 bases). The CDR3 loop spans 14 amino acids. The germline CDR1 and CDR2 sequences are SGHTA and FQGNSA. V gave up 1 base and J gave up 7 bases, with 11 bases separating them.

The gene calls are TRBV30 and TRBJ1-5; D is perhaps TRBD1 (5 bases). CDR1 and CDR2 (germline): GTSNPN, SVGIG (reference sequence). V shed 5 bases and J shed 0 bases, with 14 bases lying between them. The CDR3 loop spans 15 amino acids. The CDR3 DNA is TGTGCCTGGCTCGGGGGGGGGAATAGCAATCAGCCCCAGCATTTT. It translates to CAWLGGGNSNQPQHF.

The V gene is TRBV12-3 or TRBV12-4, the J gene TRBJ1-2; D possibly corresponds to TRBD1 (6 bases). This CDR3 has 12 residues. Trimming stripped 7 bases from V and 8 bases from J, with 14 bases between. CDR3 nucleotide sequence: TGTGCCAGCATAACAGGGACGGGAGGCTACACCTTC. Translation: CASITGTGGYTF.

The CDR3 spells CASSETGGREQYF. Written as DNA, the CDR3 is TGTGCCAGTAGCGAGACAGGGGGGAGAGAGCAGTACTTC. The V call is TRBV19, the J call TRBJ2-7; 9 bases are a match to TRBD1. The germline gives CDR1 LNHDA, CDR2 SQIVND (reference sequence). The V and J ends lost 6 bases and 7 bases, in that order; junction bases with no gene match: 7. The CDR3 is 13 amino acids.

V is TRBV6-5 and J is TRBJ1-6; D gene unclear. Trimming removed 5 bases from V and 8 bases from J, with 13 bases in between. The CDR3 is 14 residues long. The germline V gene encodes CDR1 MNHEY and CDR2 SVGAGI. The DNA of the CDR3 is TGTGCCAGCAGTAGAGCCCTGATGGATTCACCCCTCCACTTT. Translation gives CASSRALMDSPLHF.

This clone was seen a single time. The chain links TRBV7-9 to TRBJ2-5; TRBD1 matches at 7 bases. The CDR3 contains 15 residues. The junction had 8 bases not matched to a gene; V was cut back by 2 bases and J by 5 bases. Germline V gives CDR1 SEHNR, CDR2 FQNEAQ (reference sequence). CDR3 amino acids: CASSLSRTGRETQYF. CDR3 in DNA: TGTGCCAGCAGCTTATCCCGGACAGGCCGTGAGACCCAGTACTTC.

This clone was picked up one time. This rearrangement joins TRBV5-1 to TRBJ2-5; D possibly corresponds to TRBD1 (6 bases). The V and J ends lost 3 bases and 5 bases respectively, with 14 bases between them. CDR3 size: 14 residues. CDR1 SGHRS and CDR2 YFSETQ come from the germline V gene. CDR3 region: CASSSFGGWETQYF. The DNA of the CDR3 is TGCGCCAGCAGCTCTTTTGGGGGCTGGGAGACCCAGTACTTC.

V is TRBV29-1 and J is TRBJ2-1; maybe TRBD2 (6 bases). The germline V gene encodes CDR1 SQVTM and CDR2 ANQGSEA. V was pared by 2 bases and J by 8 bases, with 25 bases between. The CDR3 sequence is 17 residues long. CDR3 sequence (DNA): TGCAGCGTTGAAAGTCGTTCCTGGGTGGGGGGAAACCATGAGCAGTTCTTC. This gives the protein CSVESRSWVGGNHEQFF.

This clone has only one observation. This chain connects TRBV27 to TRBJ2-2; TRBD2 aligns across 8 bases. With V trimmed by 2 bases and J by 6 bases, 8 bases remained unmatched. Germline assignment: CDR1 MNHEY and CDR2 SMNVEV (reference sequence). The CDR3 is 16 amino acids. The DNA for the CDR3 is TGTGCCAGCAGTTTACGGGGGCCGGGACTAGCCGGGGAGCTGTTTTTT. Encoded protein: CASSLRGPGLAGELFF.

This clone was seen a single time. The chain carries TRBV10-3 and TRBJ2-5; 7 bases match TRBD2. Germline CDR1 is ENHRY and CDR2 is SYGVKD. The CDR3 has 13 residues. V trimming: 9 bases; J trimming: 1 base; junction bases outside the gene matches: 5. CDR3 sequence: CAMQRDLQETQYF. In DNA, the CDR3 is TGTGCCATGCAGCGGGACCTCCAAGAGACCCAGTACTTC.

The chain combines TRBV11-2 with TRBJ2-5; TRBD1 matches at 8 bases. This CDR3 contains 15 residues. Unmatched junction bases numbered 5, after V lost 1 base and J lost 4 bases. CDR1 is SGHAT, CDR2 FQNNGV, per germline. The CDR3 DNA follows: TGTGCCAGCAGCTTAGGCAGGGGGCCGTCAGAGACCCAGTACTTC. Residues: CASSLGRGPSETQYF.

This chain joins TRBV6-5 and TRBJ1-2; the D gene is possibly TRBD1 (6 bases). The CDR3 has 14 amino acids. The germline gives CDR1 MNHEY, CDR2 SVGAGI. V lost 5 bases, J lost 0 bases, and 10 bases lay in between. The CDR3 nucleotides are TGTGCCAGCAGTCGACAGGACGCTAACTATGGCTACACCTTC. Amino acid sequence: CASSRQDANYGYTF.

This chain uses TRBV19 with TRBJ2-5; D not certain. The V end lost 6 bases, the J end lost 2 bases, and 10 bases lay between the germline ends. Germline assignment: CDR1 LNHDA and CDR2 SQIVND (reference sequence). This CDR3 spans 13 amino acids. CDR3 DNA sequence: TGTGCCAGTAGATTCTCGGTTCAAGAGACCCAGTACTTC. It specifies CASRFSVQETQYF.

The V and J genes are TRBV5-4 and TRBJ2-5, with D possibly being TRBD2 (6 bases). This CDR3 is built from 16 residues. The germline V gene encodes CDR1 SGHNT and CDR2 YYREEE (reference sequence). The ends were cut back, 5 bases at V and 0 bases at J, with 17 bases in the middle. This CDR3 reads CASRPGEAAYQETQYF. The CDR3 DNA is TGTGCCAGCAGGCCCGGGGAGGCCGCGTACCAAGAGACCCAGTACTTC.